A selection of T cell receptor beta chains follows, all from one sample in a study of blood T cell repertoires in COVID-19. Clones were sequenced by immunoSEQ multiplex PCR, and TCRdb holds only the in-frame ones, with some missing. The sample includes approximately 120,000 clones, 74% of them seen just once. Sequencing used peripheral blood. These receptors all come from a man between 60 and 75 years old with acute or convalescent COVID-19. Both conserved end residues are part of each CDR3. D genes are given only for firm matches. The listing skips clone size in some rows; elsewhere it reads once, few, many or a size class.

J: TRBJ1-2
D: .
V: TRBV12-3/TRBV12-4
size: .
CDR3: CASRVRINYGYTF
DNA: TGTGCCAGCAGGGTCAGGATTAACTATGGCTACACCTTC

J: TRBJ1-2
D: .
V: TRBV10-2
size: .
CDR3: CASRESGSANYGYTF
DNA: TGCGCCAGCAGAGAATCTGGCTCAGCTAACTATGGCTACACCTTC

J: TRBJ1-2
D: TRBD1
V: TRBV18
size: few
CDR3: CASSPNDRAGYTF
DNA: TGTGCCAGCTCACCAAACGACAGGGCTGGCTACACCTTC

J: TRBJ1-5
D: .
V: TRBV7-9
size: .
CDR3: CASSPTDSNQPQHF
DNA: TGTGCCAGCAGCCCCACAGATAGCAATCAGCCCCAGCATTTT

J: TRBJ1-2
D: .
V: TRBV11-2
size: .
CDR3: CASSSGQLANYGYTF
DNA: TGTGCCAGCAGCTCAGGACAGCTCGCTAACTATGGCTACACCTTC

J: TRBJ1-2
D: TRBD1
V: TRBV4-2
size: .
CDR3: CASSQDKGQGPAGYTF
DNA: TGTGCCAGCAGCCAAGATAAGGGACAGGGGCCGGCTGGCTACACCTTC

J: TRBJ1-2
D: .
V: TRBV21-1
size: few
CDR3: CASSKGAQAKANYGYTF
DNA: TGTGCCAGCAGCAAAGGCGCGCAGGCGAAAGCTAACTATGGCTACACCTTC

J: TRBJ1-1
D: .
V: TRBV14
size: .
CDR3: CASSQEFSGTEAFF
DNA: TGTGCCAGCAGCCAAGAATTTTCCGGCACTGAAGCTTTCTTT

J: TRBJ1-2
D: TRBD1
V: TRBV29-1
size: .
CDR3: CSATLGQNYGYTF
DNA: TGCAGCGCCACACTGGGACAGAACTATGGCTACACCTTC

J: TRBJ2-6
D: .
V: TRBV19
size: .
CDR3: CASRDRSSGANVLTF
DNA: TGTGCCAGTAGAGACAGGAGCTCTGGGGCCAACGTCCTGACTTTC

J: TRBJ1-2
D: .
V: TRBV7-2
size: .
CDR3: CASSPRQRNYGYTF
DNA: TGTGCCAGCAGCCCCCGGCAGAGGAACTATGGCTACACCTTC

J: TRBJ1-1
D: .
V: TRBV7-2
size: .
CDR3: CASSLGHNTEAFF
DNA: TGTGCCAGCAGCTTGGGACATAACACTGAAGCTTTCTTT

J: TRBJ2-7
D: TRBD2
V: TRBV24-1
size: .
CDR3: CATSDFSSGFYEQYF
DNA: TGTGCCACCAGTGATTTTTCTAGCGGGTTCTACGAGCAGTACTTC

J: TRBJ1-2
D: .
V: TRBV13
size: .
CDR3: CASSLRTGNYGYTF
DNA: TGTGCCAGCAGCTTACGTACCGGGAACTATGGCTACACCTTC

J: TRBJ1-6
D: TRBD1
V: TRBV7-2
size: .
CDR3: CASSLRPPQGAVYSPLHF
DNA: TGTGCCAGCAGCTTAAGGCCCCCGCAGGGGGCTGTTTATTCACCCCTCCACTTT

J: TRBJ2-7
D: TRBD1
V: TRBV29-1
size: .
CDR3: CSVEIPGQGVVYEQYF
DNA: TGCAGCGTTGAAATACCAGGACAGGGAGTGGTCTACGAGCAGTACTTC

J: TRBJ1-2
D: .
V: TRBV6-5
size: .
CDR3: CASSRGGDYGYTF
DNA: TGTGCCAGCAGTAGGGGCGGGGACTATGGCTACACCTTC

J: TRBJ2-7
D: TRBD1
V: TRBV2
size: .
CDR3: CASSRTGQGVGEQYF
DNA: TGTGCCAGCAGTCGTACTGGACAGGGAGTTGGCGAGCAGTACTTC

J: TRBJ1-2
D: .
V: TRBV5-6
size: many
CDR3: CASSQNPNRRYTF
DNA: TGTGCCAGCAGCCAGAACCCGAACAGGCGCTACACCTTC

J: TRBJ1-2
D: TRBD1
V: TRBV15
size: .
CDR3: CATSSPGQSNYGYTF
DNA: TGTGCCACCAGCTCTCCGGGACAGTCTAACTATGGCTACACCTTC

J: TRBJ2-7
D: .
V: TRBV30
size: .
CDR3: CAWSVNIPPREQYF
DNA: TGTGCCTGGAGTGTAAATATTCCCCCCCGCGAGCAGTACTTC

J: TRBJ1-1
D: .
V: TRBV19
size: .
CDR3: CASSPNWGPPEAFF
DNA: TGTGCCAGTAGCCCGAATTGGGGCCCTCCTGAAGCTTTCTTT